Reported below is one T cell receptor beta chain. This sample is part of a study of Ad26.COV2.S vaccination and SARS-CoV-2 variants. Overall study: This donor came from the COV1001 trial of Ad26.COV2.S. Once, or twice with 56 days between doses, Ad26.COV2.S was given intramuscularly.

The CDR3 consists of 13 residues. V lost 8 bases and J 5 bases, leaving 13 bases between the germline ends. Germline loops: CDR1 MDHEN, CDR2 SYDVKM. Sequencing used immunoSEQ multiplex PCR; TCRdb keeps in-frame clones, though not all of them. The sample holds about 350,000 clones; around 89% are singletons and the top ten take approximately 5%. Treatment: around 19 received Ad26.COV2.S at low or high dose, single or two shots; about five received placebo; per-sample allocation not given. Collection of samples fell on day 63 after the first vaccine or placebo injection. The rearrangement uses TRBV28 and TRBJ1-5, with a weak D call TRBD1 (6 bases). The clonotype originates from a person between 18 and 60 years old who received the Ad26.COV2.S COVID-19 vaccine or a placebo. The material sequenced was peripheral blood, taken in a trial of Ad26.COV2.S vaccine versus placebo. In DNA form, the CDR3 reads TGTGCCAGCTTCGGACAGCCCCATCAGCCCCAGCATTTT. Amino acids: CASFGQPHQPQHF.